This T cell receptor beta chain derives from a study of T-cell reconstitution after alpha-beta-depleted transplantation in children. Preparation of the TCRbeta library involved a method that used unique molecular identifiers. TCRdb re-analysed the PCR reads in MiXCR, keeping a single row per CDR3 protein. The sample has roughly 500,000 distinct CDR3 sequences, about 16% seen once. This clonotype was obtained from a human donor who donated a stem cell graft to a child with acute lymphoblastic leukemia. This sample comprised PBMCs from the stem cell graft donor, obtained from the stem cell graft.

The CDR3 spells CSARDATGSSYEQYF. The CDR3 DNA reads TGCAGTGCTAGAGACGCGACAGGGTCCTCCTACGAGCAGTACTTC. V and J are TRBV20-1 and TRBJ2-7; 7 nucleotides agree with TRBD1. V lost 0 bases to trimming and J lost 0 bases; unmatched junction nucleotides: 5. The germline V gene has CDR1 DFQATT and CDR2 SNEGSKA (reference sequence). The CDR3 covers 15 residues.